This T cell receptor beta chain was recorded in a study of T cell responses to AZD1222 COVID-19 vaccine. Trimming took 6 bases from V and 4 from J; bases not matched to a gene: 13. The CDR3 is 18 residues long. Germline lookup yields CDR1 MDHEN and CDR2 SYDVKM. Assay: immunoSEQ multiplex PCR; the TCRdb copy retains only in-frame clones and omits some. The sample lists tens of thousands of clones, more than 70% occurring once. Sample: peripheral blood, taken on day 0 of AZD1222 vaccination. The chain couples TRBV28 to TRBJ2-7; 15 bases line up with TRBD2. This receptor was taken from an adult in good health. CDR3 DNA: TGTGCCAGCAGCCTAATGGGGACTAGCGGGAGGATTGGGTACGAGCAGTACTTC. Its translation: CASSLMGTSGRIGYEQYF. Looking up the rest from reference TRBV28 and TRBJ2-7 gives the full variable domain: DVKVTQSSRYLVKRTGEKVFLECVQDMDHENMFWYRQDPGLGLRLIYFSYDVKMKEKGDIPEGYSVSREKKERFSLILESASTNQTSMYLCASSLMGTSGRIGYEQYFGPGTRLTVT.